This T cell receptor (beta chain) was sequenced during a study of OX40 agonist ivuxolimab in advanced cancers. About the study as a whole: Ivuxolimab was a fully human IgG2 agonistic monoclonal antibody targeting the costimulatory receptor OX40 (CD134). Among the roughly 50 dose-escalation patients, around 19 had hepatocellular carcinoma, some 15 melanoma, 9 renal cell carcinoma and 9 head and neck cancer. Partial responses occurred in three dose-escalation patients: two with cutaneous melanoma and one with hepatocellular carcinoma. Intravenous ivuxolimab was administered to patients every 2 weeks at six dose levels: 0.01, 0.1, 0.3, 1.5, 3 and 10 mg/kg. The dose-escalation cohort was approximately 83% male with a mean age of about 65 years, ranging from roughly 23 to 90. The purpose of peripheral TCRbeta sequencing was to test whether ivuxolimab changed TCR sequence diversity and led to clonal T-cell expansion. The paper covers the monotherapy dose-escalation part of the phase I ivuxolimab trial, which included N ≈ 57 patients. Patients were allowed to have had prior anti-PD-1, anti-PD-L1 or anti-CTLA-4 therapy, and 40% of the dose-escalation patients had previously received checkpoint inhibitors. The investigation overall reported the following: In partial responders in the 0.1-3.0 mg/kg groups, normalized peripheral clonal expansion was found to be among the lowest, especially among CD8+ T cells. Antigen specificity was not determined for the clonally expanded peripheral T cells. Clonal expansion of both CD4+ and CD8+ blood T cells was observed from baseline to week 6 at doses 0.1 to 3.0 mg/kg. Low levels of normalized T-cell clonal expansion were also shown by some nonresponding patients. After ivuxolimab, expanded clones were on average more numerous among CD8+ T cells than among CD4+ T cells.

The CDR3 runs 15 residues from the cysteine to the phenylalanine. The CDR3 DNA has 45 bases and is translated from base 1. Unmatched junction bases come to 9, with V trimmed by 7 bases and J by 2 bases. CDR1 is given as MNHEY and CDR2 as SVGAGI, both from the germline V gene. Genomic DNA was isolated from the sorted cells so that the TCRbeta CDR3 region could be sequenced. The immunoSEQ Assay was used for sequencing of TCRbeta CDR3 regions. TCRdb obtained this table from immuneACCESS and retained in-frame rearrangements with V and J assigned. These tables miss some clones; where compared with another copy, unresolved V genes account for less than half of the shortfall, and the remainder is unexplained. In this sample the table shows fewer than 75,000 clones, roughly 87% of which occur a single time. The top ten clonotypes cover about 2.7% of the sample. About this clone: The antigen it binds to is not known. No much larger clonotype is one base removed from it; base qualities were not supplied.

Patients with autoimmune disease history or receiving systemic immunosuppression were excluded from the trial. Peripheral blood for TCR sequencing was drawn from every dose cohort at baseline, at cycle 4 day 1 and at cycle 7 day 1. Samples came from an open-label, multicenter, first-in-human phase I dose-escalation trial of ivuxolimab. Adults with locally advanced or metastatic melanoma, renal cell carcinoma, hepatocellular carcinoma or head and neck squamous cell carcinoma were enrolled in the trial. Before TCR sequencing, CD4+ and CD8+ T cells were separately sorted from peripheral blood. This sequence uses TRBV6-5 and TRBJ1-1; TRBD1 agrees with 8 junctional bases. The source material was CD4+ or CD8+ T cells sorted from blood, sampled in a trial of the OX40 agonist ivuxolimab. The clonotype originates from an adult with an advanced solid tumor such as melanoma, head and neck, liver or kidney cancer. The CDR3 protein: CASTRQGQQNTEAFF. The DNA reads TGTGCCAGCACCAGACAGGGGCAGCAAAACACTGAAGCTTTCTTT.